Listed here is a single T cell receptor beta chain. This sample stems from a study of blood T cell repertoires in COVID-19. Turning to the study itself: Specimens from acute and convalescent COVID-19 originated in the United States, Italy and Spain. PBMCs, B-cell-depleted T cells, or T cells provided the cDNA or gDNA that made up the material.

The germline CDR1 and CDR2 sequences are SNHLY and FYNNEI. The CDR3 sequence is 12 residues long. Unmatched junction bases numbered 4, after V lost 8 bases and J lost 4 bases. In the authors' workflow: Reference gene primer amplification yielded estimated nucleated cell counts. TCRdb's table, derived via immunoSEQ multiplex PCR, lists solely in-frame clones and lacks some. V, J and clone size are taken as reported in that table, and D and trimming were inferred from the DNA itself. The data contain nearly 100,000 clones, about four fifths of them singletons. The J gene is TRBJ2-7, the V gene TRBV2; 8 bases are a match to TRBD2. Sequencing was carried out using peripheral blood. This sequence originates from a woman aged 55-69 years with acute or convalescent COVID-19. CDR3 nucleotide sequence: TGTGCCAGCCGAGCGGGGGCGTACGAGCAGTACTTC. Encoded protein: CASRAGAYEQYF.